A single TCR beta chain is shown here with its context. CDR1 and CDR2 from the germline V gene are SGHAT and FQNNGV. The CDR3 is made up of 18 amino acids. The V segment lost 5 bases and the J segment 2 bases; nucleotides outside the gene matches: 10. These data are taken from a study of control samples from healthy donors and cancer patients. Method: immunoSEQ multiplex PCR; TCRdb's copy keeps in-frame clones and lacks some. The sample holds 45,000 to 60,000 clones; approximately 94% are singletons and the top ten take 0.65% to 0.95%. The material sequenced was PBMCs. The clonotype was recovered from a man aged 25-40 years with colorectal cancer. The chain carries TRBV11-2 and TRBJ2-5; 14 nucleotides agree with TRBD2. The CDR3 DNA reads TGTGCCAGCAGCCCATGGACTAGCGGGGGGCCAATACAAGAGACCCAGTACTTC. Its translation: CASSPWTSGGPIQETQYF.